Following are 13 T cell receptor beta chains from one sample sequenced in a study of a mutant IDH1 vaccine in newly diagnosed glioma. Using immunoSEQ multiplex PCR, the repertoire was profiled, and TCRdb retains in-frame clones only, with some absent. The table has some 64,000 clones, roughly 80% seen once; the top ten hold more than 5.5%. Their antigens are not known. The sample's time point: week 11, during vaccination. Each dose of the vaccine consisted of 300 ug of mutant IDH1 20-mer peptide, with topical imiquimod. The material was PBMCs, obtained from a glioma patient whose treatment included an IDH1 peptide vaccine. These receptors all come from a man between 50 and 59 years old with glioma.

The V and J genes are TRBV2 and TRBJ1-1; TRBD1 is a possible D gene (5 bases). CDR3 length equals 16 residues. The germline V gene has CDR1 SNHLY and CDR2 FYNNEI. The V end was cut by 6 bases, the J end by 0 bases, with 17 bases between. CDR3 region: CASSHGHSKLNTEAFF. Here the CDR3 DNA reads TGTGCCAGCAGCCACGGACACTCAAAATTGAACACTGAAGCTTTCTTT.

This chain uses TRBV2 with TRBJ2-7; 10 bases map to TRBD2. CDR1 and CDR2 from the germline V gene are SNHLY and FYNNEI. The ends lost 5 bases at V and 2 bases at J; junction bases unmatched: 3. The CDR3 has 14 residues. CDR3 coding DNA: TGTGCCAGCAGTATACTAGCGGGACCCTACGAGCAGTACTTC. It encodes CASSILAGPYEQYF.

As regards this clone: Other DNA sequences in this specimen translate into the identical CDR3. The chain employs TRBV28 and TRBJ2-2; D is unresolved. The CDR3 runs 12 residues. The V end lost 5 bases, the J end lost 8 bases, and 9 bases lay between the germline ends. In germline, CDR1 is MDHEN, CDR2 SYDVKM. The CDR3 nucleotides are TGTGCCAGCAGTACCCCGACGGGGGAGCTGTTTTTT. It specifies CASSTPTGELFF.

This rearrangement joins TRBV6-5 to TRBJ1-1; unclear D gene. The CDR3 totals 13 residues. Trimming removed 3 bases from V and 0 bases from J, with 5 bases in between. The germline CDR1 and CDR2 sequences are MNHEY and SVGAGI. This CDR3 reads CASSYGMNTEAFF. The CDR3 bases are TGTGCCAGCAGTTATGGGATGAACACTGAAGCTTTCTTT.

The rearrangement joins TRBV7-9 to TRBJ2-1, with no clear D. Trimming removed 1 base from V and 8 bases from J, with 18 bases in between. Germline CDR1 and CDR2: SEHNR and FQNEAQ (reference sequence). This CDR3 is 16 amino acids long. The CDR3 DNA is TGTGCCAGCAGCTTAGAGCCCCTAGGTGACGGCGATGAGCAGTTCTTC. Protein: CASSLEPLGDGDEQFF.

The rearrangement uses TRBV5-8 and TRBJ2-3; tentative D call: TRBD2 (5 bases). The germline gives CDR1 SGHTS, CDR2 YDEGEE. This CDR3 has 14 amino acids. The germline V and J ends were trimmed by 2 bases and 6 bases, with 13 bases remaining between them. The CDR3 spells CASSLGGKADTQYF. CDR3 nucleotide sequence: TGTGCCAGCAGCTTAGGAGGCAAAGCGGATACGCAGTATTTT.

The chain has TRBV14 and TRBJ2-5; D possibly uses TRBD1 or TRBD2 (5 bases each). The DNA matches TRBJ2-7 better at its end, which makes the J call doubtful. The germline V gene encodes CDR1 SGHDN and CDR2 FVKESK. The CDR3 extends over 15 amino acids. CDR3 residues: CASSHAGTVSYEQYF. CDR3 bases: TGTGCCAGCAGCCATGCCGGGACGGTCTCCTACGAGCAGTACTTC.

The chain combines TRBV7-9 with TRBJ1-1; 9 bases map to TRBD1. The junction had 6 bases not matched to a gene; V was cut back by 3 bases and J by 4 bases. The germline gives CDR1 SEHNR, CDR2 FQNEAQ (reference sequence). This CDR3 region has 15 residues. The CDR3 bases are TGTGCCAGCAGCTTTAAGACAGGGGGGCTCACTGAAGCTTTCTTT. This gives the protein CASSFKTGGLTEAFF.

This rearrangement joins TRBV5-5 to TRBJ2-5, with 13 positions matching TRBD2. V gave up 4 bases and J gave up 5 bases; unmatched junction bases: 8. Looked up from germline, CDR1 is SGHKS and CDR2 is YYEKEE (reference sequence). The CDR3 extends over 16 amino acids. CDR3 DNA sequence: TGTGCCAGCAGCCGAACTAGCGGGAGGGCCGTGGAGACCCAGTACTTC. It translates to CASSRTSGRAVETQYF.

This chain joins TRBV25-1 and TRBJ1-5; no clear D. Trimming shortened V by 6 bases and J by 2 bases, and 11 bases separated the two germline ends. The CDR3 length is 14 residues. Germline V gives CDR1 MGHDK, CDR2 SYGVNS. The CDR3 coding sequence is TGTGCCAGCAGCCAAGGGAGGGGCAATCAGCCCCAGCATTTT. Its protein product is CASSQGRGNQPQHF.

The table lists this clone with a few counts. The gene calls are TRBV7-6 and TRBJ2-7; the D is unclear. This CDR3 is built from 13 residues. Trimming took 2 bases from V and 1 from J, leaving 6 bases between them. Germline CDR1 and CDR2: SGHVS and FNYEAQ. CDR3 amino acids: CASSLLGSYEQYF. CDR3 in DNA: TGTGCCAGCAGCTTACTTGGTTCCTACGAGCAGTACTTC.

The rearrangement uses TRBV28 and TRBJ1-5; D not resolved. This CDR3 has 15 residues. Per the germline V gene, CDR1 is MDHEN and CDR2 is SYDVKM. Trimming left V 7 bases short and J 7 bases short, with 20 bases between. The CDR3 DNA reads TGTGCCAGCAAAGGTGCCCAGGTGGTCGGCCAGCCCCAGCATTTT. Protein sequence: CASKGAQVVGQPQHF.

This clone is classed as medium-sized. The chain uses TRBV9 and TRBJ1-2; tentatively, D is TRBD1 (5 bases). The CDR3 loop spans 14 amino acids. V was pared by 0 bases and J by 7 bases, with 13 bases between. CDR1 is SGDLS and CDR2 is YYNGEE in the germline V gene. CDR3 bases: TGTGCCAGCAGCGTAGCGGGGAGAGGGGCTGGCTACACCTTC. It codes for CASSVAGRGAGYTF.